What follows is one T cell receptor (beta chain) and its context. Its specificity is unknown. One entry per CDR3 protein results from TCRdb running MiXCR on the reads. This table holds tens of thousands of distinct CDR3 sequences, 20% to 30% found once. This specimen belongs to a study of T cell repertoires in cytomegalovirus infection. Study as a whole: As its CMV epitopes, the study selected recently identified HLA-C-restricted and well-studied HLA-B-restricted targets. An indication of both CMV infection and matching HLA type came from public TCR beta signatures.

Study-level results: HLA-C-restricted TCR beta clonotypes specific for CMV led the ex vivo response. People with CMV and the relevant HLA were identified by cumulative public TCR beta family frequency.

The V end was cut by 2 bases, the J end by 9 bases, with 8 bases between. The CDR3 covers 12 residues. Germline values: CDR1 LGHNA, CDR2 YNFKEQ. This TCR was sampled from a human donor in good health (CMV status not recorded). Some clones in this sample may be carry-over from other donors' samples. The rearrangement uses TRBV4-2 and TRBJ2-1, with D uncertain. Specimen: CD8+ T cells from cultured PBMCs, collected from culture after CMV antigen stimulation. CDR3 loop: CASSQIDGEQFF. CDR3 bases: TGTGCCAGCAGCCAAATTGACGGTGAGCAGTTCTTC.